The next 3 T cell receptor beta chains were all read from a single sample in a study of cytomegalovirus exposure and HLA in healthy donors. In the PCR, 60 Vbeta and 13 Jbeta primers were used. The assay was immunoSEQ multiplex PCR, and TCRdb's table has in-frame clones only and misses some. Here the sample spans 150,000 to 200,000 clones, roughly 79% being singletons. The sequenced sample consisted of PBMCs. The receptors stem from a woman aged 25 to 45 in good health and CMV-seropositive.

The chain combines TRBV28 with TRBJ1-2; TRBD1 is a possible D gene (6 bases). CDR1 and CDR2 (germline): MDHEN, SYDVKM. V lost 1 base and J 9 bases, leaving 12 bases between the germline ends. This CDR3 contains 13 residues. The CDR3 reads CASSLSPGGRYTF. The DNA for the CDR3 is TGTGCCAGCAGTTTATCGCCGGGGGGCCGCTACACCTTC.

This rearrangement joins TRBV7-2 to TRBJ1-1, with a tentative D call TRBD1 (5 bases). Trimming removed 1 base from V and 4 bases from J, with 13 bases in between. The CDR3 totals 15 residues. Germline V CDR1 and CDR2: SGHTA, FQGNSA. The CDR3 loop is CASSLVKGGATEAFF. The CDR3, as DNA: TGTGCCAGCAGCTTAGTCAAGGGAGGGGCCACTGAAGCTTTCTTT.

The CDR3 DNA sequence: TGCGCCAGCAGCTTGCTCTTCCAAGAGACCCAGTACTTC. It yields the protein CASSLLFQETQYF. This chain uses TRBV5-1 with TRBJ2-5; D is unresolved. The CDR3 sequence is 13 residues long. V was pared by 1 base and J by 1 base, with 5 bases between. The germline V gene has CDR1 SGHRS and CDR2 YFSETQ.